The T cell receptor (beta chain) described here comes from a study of cytomegalovirus exposure and HLA in healthy donors. Study in general: Unique TCR beta sequences numbering approximately 120 million came from 150 million to 200 million T cells in an earlier analysis. Study observations and caveats: Roughly uniform depth of sequencing across donors was assumed in presence/absence analyses.

60 Vbeta and 13 Jbeta primers were used in PCR. Generated by immunoSEQ multiplex PCR, the TCRdb table keeps only in-frame clones and is missing some. The sample has about 140,000 clones; approximately 70% are singletons. To note about this clone: The antigen is unknown.

The germline V gene encodes CDR1 SGDLS and CDR2 YYNGEE. V gave up 4 bases and J gave up 4 bases; unmatched junction bases: 14. The CDR3 covers 18 residues. This TCR derives from a woman aged 40 to 50 in good health and CMV-seronegative. V and J are TRBV9 and TRBJ2-1, with 10 bases identical to TRBD2. The material sequenced was PBMCs. The CDR3: CASSLKFLASGGYNEQFF. The CDR3 coding sequence is TGTGCCAGCAGCCTCAAGTTCTTGGCTAGCGGGGGATACAATGAGCAGTTCTTC.